Reported below is one T cell receptor beta chain. Antigen: not known. The data were taken from a study of cytomegalovirus exposure and HLA in healthy donors. Study-wide background: A previous analysis identified 95 million to 140 million unique TCR beta sequences derived from some 170 million T cells. Broader study findings: In an earlier analysis, in about 530 donors, most V segments appeared productive either ~87% or ~30% of the time.

In the PCR, 60 Vbeta and 13 Jbeta primers were used. The repertoire was sequenced with immunoSEQ multiplex PCR; TCRdb's copy has only in-frame clones and lacks some. The sample lists roughly 200,000 clones, 65% to 80% occurring once. Germline CDR1 SGHAT, CDR2 FQNNGV. The J segment lost 3 bases and the V segment lost 5 bases, leaving 6 bases of the junction unmatched. This CDR3 comprises 14 residues. This receptor was taken from a woman aged 40-49 years in good health and CMV-seronegative. V is TRBV11-2 and J is TRBJ1-2, with 7 bases aligning to TRBD1. The sequenced sample consisted of PBMCs. The CDR3 spells CASSGTAIYYGYTF. The DNA for the CDR3 is TGTGCCAGCAGCGGGACAGCTATTTACTATGGCTACACCTTC.